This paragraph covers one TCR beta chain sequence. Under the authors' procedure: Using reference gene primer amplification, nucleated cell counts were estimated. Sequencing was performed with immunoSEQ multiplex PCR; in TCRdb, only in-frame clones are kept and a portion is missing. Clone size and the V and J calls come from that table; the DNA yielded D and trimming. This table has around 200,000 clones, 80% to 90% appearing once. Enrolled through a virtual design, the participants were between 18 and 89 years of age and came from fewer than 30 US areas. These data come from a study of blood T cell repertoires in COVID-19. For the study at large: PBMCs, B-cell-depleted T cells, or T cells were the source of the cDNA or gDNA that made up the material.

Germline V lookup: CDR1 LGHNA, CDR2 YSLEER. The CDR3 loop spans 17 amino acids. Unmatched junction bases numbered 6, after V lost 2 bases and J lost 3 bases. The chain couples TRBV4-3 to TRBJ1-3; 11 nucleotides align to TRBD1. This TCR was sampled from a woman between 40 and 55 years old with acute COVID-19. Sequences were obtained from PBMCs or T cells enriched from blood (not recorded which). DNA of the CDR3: TGCGCCAGCAGCCAATACGGGACAGGGGGTGGTGGAAACACCATATATTTT. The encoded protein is CASSQYGTGGGGNTIYF.